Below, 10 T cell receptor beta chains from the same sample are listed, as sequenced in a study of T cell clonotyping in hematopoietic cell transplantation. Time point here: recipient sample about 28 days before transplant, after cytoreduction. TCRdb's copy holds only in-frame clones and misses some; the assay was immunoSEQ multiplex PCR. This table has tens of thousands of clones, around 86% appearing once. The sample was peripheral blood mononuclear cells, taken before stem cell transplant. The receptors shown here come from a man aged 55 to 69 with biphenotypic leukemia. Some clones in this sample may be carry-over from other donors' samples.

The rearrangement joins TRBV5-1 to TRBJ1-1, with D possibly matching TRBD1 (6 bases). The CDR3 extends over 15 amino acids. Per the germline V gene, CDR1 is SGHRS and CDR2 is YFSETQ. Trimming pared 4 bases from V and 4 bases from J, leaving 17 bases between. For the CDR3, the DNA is TGCGCCAGCAGCCCTTGGGGGGGCGGAAGCACTGAAGCTTTCTTT. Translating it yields CASSPWGGGSTEAFF. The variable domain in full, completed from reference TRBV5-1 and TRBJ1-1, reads KAGVTQTPRYLIKTRGQQVTLSCSPISGHRSVSWYQQTPGQGLQFLFEYFSETQRNKGNFPGRFSGRQFSNSRSEMNVSTLELGDSALYLCASSPWGGGSTEAFFGQGTRLTVV.

The CDR3 spells CSVLPVAGELFF. In nucleotides, the CDR3 is TGCAGCGTCCTCCCTGTGGCCGGGGAGCTGTTTTTT. The chain joins TRBV29-1 to TRBJ2-2; D call uncertain. Trimming shortened V by 6 bases and J by 6 bases, and 11 bases separated the two germline ends. CDR1 and CDR2 (germline): SQVTM, ANQGSEA. This CDR3 region has 12 residues.

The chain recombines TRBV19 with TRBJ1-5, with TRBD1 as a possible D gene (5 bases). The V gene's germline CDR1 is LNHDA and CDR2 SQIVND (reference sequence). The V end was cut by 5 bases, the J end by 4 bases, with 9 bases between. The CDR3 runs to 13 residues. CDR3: CASSPGRNQPQHF. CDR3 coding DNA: TGTGCCAGTAGTCCAGGGAGGAATCAGCCCCAGCATTTT.

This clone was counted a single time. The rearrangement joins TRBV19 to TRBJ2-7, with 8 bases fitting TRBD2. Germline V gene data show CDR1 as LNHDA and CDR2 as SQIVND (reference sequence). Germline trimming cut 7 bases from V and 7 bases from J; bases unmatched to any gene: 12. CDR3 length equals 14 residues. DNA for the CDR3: TGTGCCAGTACCTTAAGAGCGGGAGTTCGGGAGCAGTACTTC. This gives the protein CASTLRAGVREQYF.

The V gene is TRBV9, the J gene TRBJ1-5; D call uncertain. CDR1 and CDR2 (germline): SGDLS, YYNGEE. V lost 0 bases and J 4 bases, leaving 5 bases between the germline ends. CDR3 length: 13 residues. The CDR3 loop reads CASSVAGNQPQHF. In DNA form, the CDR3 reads TGTGCCAGCAGCGTAGCAGGAAATCAGCCCCAGCATTTT.

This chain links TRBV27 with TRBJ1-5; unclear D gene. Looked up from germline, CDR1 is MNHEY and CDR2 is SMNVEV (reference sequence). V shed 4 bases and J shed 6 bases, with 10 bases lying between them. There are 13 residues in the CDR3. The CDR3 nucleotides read TGTGCCAGCAGTTCGGGGTCTTCTCAGCCCCAGCATTTT. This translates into CASSSGSSQPQHF.

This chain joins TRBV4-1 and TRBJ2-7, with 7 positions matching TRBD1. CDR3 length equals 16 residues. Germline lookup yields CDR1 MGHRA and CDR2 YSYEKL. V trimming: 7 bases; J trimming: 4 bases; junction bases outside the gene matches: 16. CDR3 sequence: CASMAQAGTVPYEQYF. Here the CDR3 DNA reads TGCGCCAGCATGGCCCAAGCCGGGACAGTCCCTTACGAGCAGTACTTC.

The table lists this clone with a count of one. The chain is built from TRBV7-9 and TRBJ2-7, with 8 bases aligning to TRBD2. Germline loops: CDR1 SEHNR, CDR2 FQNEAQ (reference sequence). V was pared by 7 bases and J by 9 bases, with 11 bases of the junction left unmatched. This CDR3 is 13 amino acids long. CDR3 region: CASTSRRLARQYF. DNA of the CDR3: TGTGCCAGCACCTCGCGGAGACTAGCGAGGCAGTACTTC.

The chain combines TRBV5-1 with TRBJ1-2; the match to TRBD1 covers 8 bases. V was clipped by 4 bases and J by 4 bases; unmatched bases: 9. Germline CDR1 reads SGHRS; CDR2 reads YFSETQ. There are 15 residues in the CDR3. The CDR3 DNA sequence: TGCGCCAGCAGCCCCGGACAGGGTCGGAGCTATGGCTACACCTTC. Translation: CASSPGQGRSYGYTF. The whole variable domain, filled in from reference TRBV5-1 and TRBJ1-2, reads KAGVTQTPRYLIKTRGQQVTLSCSPISGHRSVSWYQQTPGQGLQFLFEYFSETQRNKGNFPGRFSGRQFSNSRSEMNVSTLELGDSALYLCASSPGQGRSYGYTFGSGTRLTVV.

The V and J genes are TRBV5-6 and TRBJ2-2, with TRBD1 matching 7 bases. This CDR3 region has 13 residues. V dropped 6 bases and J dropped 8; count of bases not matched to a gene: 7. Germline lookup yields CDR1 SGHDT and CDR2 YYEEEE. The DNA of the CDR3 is TGTGCCAGCACAGGGGGTTGGGCTGGGGAGCTGTTTTTT. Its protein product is CASTGGWAGELFF.